These 26 T cell receptor beta chains share one sample of origin, sequenced in a study of circulating and synovial CD4+ cells in juvenile arthritis. The method was immunoSEQ multiplex PCR; TCRdb's version includes in-frame clones alone and lacks a portion of them. The repertoire holds tens of thousands of clones, around 95% seen once, with 0.15% to 0.2% in the top ten. The specimen sequenced was CD4+ T cells from blood. The receptor source for this set is a human donor with juvenile idiopathic arthritis.

The chain links TRBV18 to TRBJ1-4; maybe TRBD1 (5 bases). Germline V gene lookup returns CDR1 KGHSH and CDR2 LQKENI. The CDR3 extends over 13 amino acids. V was trimmed by 3 bases and J by 6 bases, leaving 8 bases between them. CDR3 nucleotides: TGTGCCAGCTCACCTGGGGCGGATGAAAAACTGTTTTTT. Translating it yields CASSPGADEKLFF. The full variable domain, rest sourced from reference TRBV18 and TRBJ1-4, is NAGVMQNPRHLVRRRGQEARLRCSPMKGHSHVYWYRQLPEEGLKFMVYLQKENIIDESGMPKERFSAEFPKEGPSILRIQQVVRGDSAAYFCASSPGADEKLFFGSGTQLSVL.

The chain employs TRBV27 and TRBJ2-3; tentative D call: TRBD2 (5 bases). With 2 bases removed from V and 5 bases from J, the gap between germline ends came to 5 bases. Germline V gene sequence: CDR1 MNHEY, CDR2 SMNVEV (reference sequence). The CDR3 runs to 12 residues. CDR3 region: CASSLRGDTQYF. The CDR3 nucleotides read TGTGCCAGCAGTTTACGGGGAGATACGCAGTATTTT.

The J gene is TRBJ1-1, the V gene TRBV30; 8 nucleotides match TRBD1. Per the germline V gene, CDR1 is GTSNPN and CDR2 is SVGIG (reference sequence). V trimming: 2 bases; J trimming: 1 base; junction bases outside the gene matches: 6. This CDR3 region has 15 residues. CDR3 in DNA: TGTGCCTGGAGTCCTACCAGGGGGCGGAACACTGAAGCTTTCTTT. Encoded protein: CAWSPTRGRNTEAFF. The full variable domain, rest sourced from reference TRBV30 and TRBJ1-1, is SQTIHQWPATLVQPVGSPLSLECTVEGTSNPNLYWYRQAAGRGLQLLFYSVGIGQISSEVPQNLSASRPQDRQFILSSKKLLLSDSGFYLCAWSPTRGRNTEAFFGQGTRLTVV.

The chain carries TRBV29-1 and TRBJ2-7; D uncertain. Trimming took off 1 base at V and 0 bases at J, with 7 bases between the two ends. Per the germline V gene, CDR1 is SQVTM and CDR2 is ANQGSEA. The CDR3 spans 13 residues. Written as DNA, the CDR3 is TGCAGCGTTGAAGGTCCCGTCTCCTACGAGCAGTACTTC. It translates to CSVEGPVSYEQYF.

V is TRBV5-4 and J is TRBJ2-5, with D possibly being TRBD2 (5 bases). CDR1 and CDR2 (germline): SGHNT, YYREEE (reference sequence). The V end was cut by 4 bases, the J end by 0 bases, with 7 bases between. The CDR3 covers 13 residues. The CDR3 spells CASSARDQETQYF. DNA of the CDR3: TGTGCCAGCAGCGCGCGGGACCAAGAGACCCAGTACTTC.

The rearrangement uses TRBV11-1 and TRBJ2-2; D not certain. V was trimmed by 5 bases and J by 6 bases, leaving 4 bases between them. The CDR3 covers 11 residues. Germline CDR1 reads SGHAT; CDR2 reads FQDESV (reference sequence). The CDR3: CASSLSGELFF. The DNA of the CDR3 is TGTGCCAGCAGCCTTTCCGGGGAGCTGTTTTTT.

The rearrangement joins TRBV2 to TRBJ1-1, with D maybe TRBD1 (6 bases). Germline values: CDR1 SNHLY, CDR2 FYNNEI. The CDR3 runs 13 residues. Trimming took 6 bases from V and 4 from J, leaving 12 bases between them. In DNA, the CDR3 is TGTGCCAGCAGCCCGCAGGGGAGCACTGAAGCTTTCTTT. Its protein product is CASSPQGSTEAFF.

V gene TRBV7-3 combines with J gene TRBJ2-5; 11 nucleotides line up with TRBD2. CDR1 is SGHTA, CDR2 FQGTGA, per germline. Trimming cost V 6 bases and J 6 bases; bases outside gene matches: 3. The CDR3 sequence is 13 residues long. The CDR3 reads CASRPSGGQTQYF. CDR3 coding DNA: TGTGCCAGCAGACCTAGCGGGGGGCAGACCCAGTACTTC.

This chain joins TRBV2 and TRBJ1-2; D is possibly TRBD1 (5 bases). This CDR3 has 15 residues. Deletions cut 7 bases from V and 7 bases from J, with 22 bases between. In germline, CDR1 is SNHLY, CDR2 FYNNEI. The CDR3 bases are TGTGCCAGCAAATTAAGGGCAGGGAATAGTTTTGGCTACACCTTC. Translating it yields CASKLRAGNSFGYTF.

The chain employs TRBV19 and TRBJ1-2, with 7 bases fitting TRBD1. Germline V gene lookup returns CDR1 LNHDA and CDR2 SQIVND (reference sequence). This CDR3 comprises 14 residues. V gave up 4 bases and J gave up 1 base; unmatched junction bases: 3. The CDR3 DNA reads as TGTGCCAGTAGTAACCGGGACAGTAACTATGGCTACACCTTC. Its translation is CASSNRDSNYGYTF. Together with reference TRBV19 and TRBJ1-2, the CDR3 gives the full variable domain: DGGITQSPKYLFRKEGQNVTLSCEQNLNHDAMYWYRQDPGQGLRLIYYSQIVNDFQKGDIAEGYSVSREKKESFPLTVTSAQKNPTAFYLCASSNRDSNYGYTFGSGTRLTVV.

This chain links TRBV5-1 with TRBJ2-3; maybe TRBD2 (5 bases). CDR3 length: 16 residues. The ends were cut back, 4 bases at V and 6 bases at J, with 21 bases in the middle. Per germline, CDR1 SGHRS and CDR2 YFSETQ. CDR3 in DNA: TGCGCCAGCAGCCCAAGCGGAGATGGAGGAGTGGATACGCAGTATTTT. This encodes CASSPSGDGGVDTQYF.

This chain links TRBV30 with TRBJ2-3, with TRBD1 matching over 9 bases. V was clipped by 4 bases and J by 2 bases; unmatched bases: 7. The germline gives CDR1 GTSNPN, CDR2 SVGIG (reference sequence). CDR3 size: 15 residues. CDR3 amino acids: CAWTRTGVPTDTQYF. The DNA of the CDR3 is TGTGCCTGGACCCGGACAGGGGTCCCCACAGATACGCAGTATTTT.

This rearrangement joins TRBV20-1 to TRBJ2-4; weak D call: TRBD2 (5 bases). CDR3 size: 11 residues. Trimming stripped 2 bases from V and 10 bases from J, with 9 bases between. Germline lookup yields CDR1 DFQATT and CDR2 SNEGSKA (reference sequence). CDR3 sequence (DNA): TGCAGTGCTAGACCACGGGGTATTCAGTACTTC. As protein: CSARPRGIQYF.

The genes are TRBV6-6 and TRBJ2-3; 8 bases fit TRBD1. CDR1 and CDR2 (germline): MNHNY, SVGAGI (reference sequence). J gave up 6 bases and V 4 bases, and 3 bases lay outside the gene matches. The CDR3 spans 13 residues. The CDR3 spells CASSSRTGDTQYF. The CDR3 region has the DNA TGTGCCAGCAGTTCCCGGACAGGGGATACGCAGTATTTT.

The rearrangement uses TRBV6-6 and TRBJ2-7, with 8 positions matching TRBD1. The CDR3 extends over 13 amino acids. CDR1 is MNHNY, CDR2 SVGAGI, per germline (reference sequence). With 6 bases clipped from V and 2 bases from J, the junction kept 3 bases outside the gene matches. The CDR3: CASSDRGPYEQYF. In DNA form, the CDR3 reads TGTGCCAGCAGCGACAGGGGACCCTACGAGCAGTACTTC.

The chain couples TRBV10-3 to TRBJ2-7, with unresolved D. This CDR3 contains 13 residues. V was shortened by 1 base and J by 2 bases, with 6 bases between the two germline ends. Germline CDR1 is ENHRY and CDR2 is SYGVKD. The DNA for the CDR3 is TGTGCCATCAGTGAGTGGCAAGCCTACGAGCAGTACTTC. This translates into CAISEWQAYEQYF.

This chain joins TRBV5-4 and TRBJ1-3, with 10 nucleotides matching TRBD1. Losses at the gene ends were 4 bases for V and 4 bases for J; bases not matched to a gene: 5. There are 15 residues in the CDR3. The germline V gene has CDR1 SGHNT and CDR2 YYREEE (reference sequence). The CDR3: CASSPDRGLGNTIYF. CDR3 nucleotides: TGTGCCAGCAGCCCTGACAGGGGGCTAGGAAACACCATATATTTT.

V usage is TRBV7-2 and J usage is TRBJ1-1; possibly TRBD1 for D (6 bases). Trimming removed 0 bases from V and 0 bases from J, with 8 bases in between. The CDR3 has 15 residues. Germline loops: CDR1 SGHTA, CDR2 FQGNSA. The CDR3 sequence is CASSLAGHLNTEAFF. The CDR3, as DNA: TGTGCCAGCAGCTTAGCGGGACACTTGAACACTGAAGCTTTCTTT.

V gene TRBV28 combines with J gene TRBJ2-7; 7 bases agree with TRBD1. With 4 bases clipped from V and 1 base from J, the junction kept 1 base outside the gene matches. Per germline, CDR1 MDHEN and CDR2 SYDVKM. The CDR3 spans 13 residues. The chain's CDR3 is CASSSGQSYEQYF. For the CDR3, the DNA is TGTGCCAGCAGTTCGGGACAGTCCTACGAGCAGTACTTC.

The genes are TRBV7-8 and TRBJ2-7; D might be TRBD2 (5 bases). Germline lookup yields CDR1 SGHVS and CDR2 FQNEAQ. The V gene lost 3 bases and the J gene lost 4 bases, with 10 bases spanning the gap. There are 13 residues in the CDR3. The CDR3 nucleotides are TGTGCCAGCAGCTTCCCCGGGATTTACGAGCAGTACTTC. Residues: CASSFPGIYEQYF.

V and J are TRBV19 and TRBJ2-7; 7 positions match TRBD2. The CDR3 spans 18 residues. With 1 base clipped from V and 3 bases from J, the junction kept 15 bases outside the gene matches. Germline lookup yields CDR1 LNHDA and CDR2 SQIVND (reference sequence). The CDR3 DNA sequence: TGTGCCAGTAGTATAGCCACGAGTACTGGCGGGAGTGTCTACGAGCAGTACTTC. Encoded protein: CASSIATSTGGSVYEQYF.

This clone has only one observation. The rearrangement joins TRBV6-5 to TRBJ2-3; 7 positions agree with TRBD2. The CDR3 runs to 11 residues. Germline lookup yields CDR1 MNHEY and CDR2 SVGAGI. The ends lost 11 bases at V and 10 bases at J; junction bases unmatched: 9. The chain's CDR3 is CAAGERGAQYF. The DNA for the CDR3 is TGTGCCGCCGGGGAGCGGGGAGCGCAGTATTTT.

The chain joins TRBV30 to TRBJ2-7, with 9 bases fitting TRBD2. The CDR3 consists of 17 residues. Trimming at V came to 2 bases and at J to 7 bases, leaving 18 bases not matched to a gene. The V gene's germline CDR1 is GTSNPN and CDR2 SVGIG (reference sequence). Here the CDR3 DNA reads TGTGCCTGGAGTTTGGGACTAAGCGGGAGGTCAAGAGAGGAGCAGTACTTC. Its translation is CAWSLGLSGRSREEQYF.

The genes are TRBV19 and TRBJ1-6; 11 nucleotides line up with TRBD1. V was pared by 6 bases and J by 7 bases, with 2 bases of the junction left unmatched. The germline V gene has CDR1 LNHDA and CDR2 SQIVND (reference sequence). The CDR3 loop spans 14 amino acids. Here the CDR3 reads CASRGTGGNSPLHF. The DNA of the CDR3 is TGTGCCAGTAGGGGGACAGGGGGAAATTCACCCCTCCACTTT.

This rearrangement joins TRBV12-5 to TRBJ2-1, with a possible D match to TRBD2 (5 bases). Germline V gene data show CDR1 as LGHNT and CDR2 as FRNRAP. This CDR3 comprises 15 residues. Deletions cut 5 bases from V and 0 bases from J, with 11 bases between. The CDR3 region is CASGAGGSSYNEQFF. CDR3 coding DNA: TGTGCTAGTGGTGCGGGTGGGAGCTCCTACAATGAGCAGTTCTTC. The full variable domain, rest sourced from reference TRBV12-5 and TRBJ2-1, is DARVTQTPRHKVTEMGQEVTMRCQPILGHNTVFWYRQTMMQGLELLAYFRNRAPLDDSGMPKDRFSAEMPDATLATLKIQPSEPRDSAVYFCASGAGGSSYNEQFFGPGTRLTVL.

The chain is built from TRBV5-1 and TRBJ2-2; D remains unclear. The CDR3 contains 16 residues. V was cut by 2 bases and J by 1 base, with 12 bases left in between. The germline V gene encodes CDR1 SGHRS and CDR2 YFSETQ. The DNA of the CDR3 is TGCGCCAGCAGCTTTGCCGCGACGGGGAACACCGGGGAGCTGTTTTTT. Its protein is CASSFAATGNTGELFF.